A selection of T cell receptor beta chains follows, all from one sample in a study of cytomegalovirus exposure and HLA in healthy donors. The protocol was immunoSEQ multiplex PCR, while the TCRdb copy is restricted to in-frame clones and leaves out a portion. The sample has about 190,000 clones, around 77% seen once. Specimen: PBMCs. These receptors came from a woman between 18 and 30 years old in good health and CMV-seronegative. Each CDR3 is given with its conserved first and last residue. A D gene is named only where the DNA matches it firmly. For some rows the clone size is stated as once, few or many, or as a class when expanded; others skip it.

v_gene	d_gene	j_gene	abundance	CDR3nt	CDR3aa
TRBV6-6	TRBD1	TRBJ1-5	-	TGTGCCAGCGGACAGGGTACAGGCAATCAGCCCCAGCATTTT	CASGQGTGNQPQHF
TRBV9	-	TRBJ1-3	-	TGTGCCAGCAGCGTAGGGGGCAGGCGGAGCTCTGGAAACACCATATATTTT	CASSVGGRRSSGNTIYF
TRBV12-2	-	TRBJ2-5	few	TGTGCAACAGGGGAACTGGGGACCCAGTACTTC	CATGELGTQYF
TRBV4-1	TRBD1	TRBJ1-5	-	TGCGCCAGCAGCCCCGGACAGGGGTATCAGCCCCAGCATTTT	CASSPGQGYQPQHF
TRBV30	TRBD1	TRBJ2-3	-	TGTGCCTGGAATCGAGACAGGGATGCAGATACGCAGTATTTT	CAWNRDRDADTQYF
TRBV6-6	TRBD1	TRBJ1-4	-	TGTGCCAGCAGACCCGGACAGGGTATAAATGAAAAACTGTTTTTT	CASRPGQGINEKLFF
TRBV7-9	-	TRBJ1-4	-	TGTGCCAGCAGCTTGGGAGGGCATGAAAAACTGTTTTTT	CASSLGGHEKLFF
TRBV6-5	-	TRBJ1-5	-	TGTGCCAGCAGTACGGACCAGGGGAGCAATCAGCCCCAGCATTTT	CASSTDQGSNQPQHF
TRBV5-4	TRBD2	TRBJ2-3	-	TGTGCCAGCAGCTCCGGGGGAGCGGGGGGGGATACGCAGTATTTT	CASSSGGAGGDTQYF
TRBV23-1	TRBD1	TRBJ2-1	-	TGCGCCAGCAGTCAATTCCAGGGGGCTGGTAATGAGCAGTTCTTC	CASSQFQGAGNEQFF
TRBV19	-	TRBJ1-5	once	TGTGCCAGTAGTATAGATAGAGCAGCGGGGAATCAGCCCCAGCATTTT	CASSIDRAAGNQPQHF
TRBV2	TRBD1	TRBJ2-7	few	TGTGCCAGCAGTGATTTGGGACAGGGGGCCAGCGAGCAGTACTTC	CASSDLGQGASEQYF
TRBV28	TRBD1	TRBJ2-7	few	TGTGCCAGCAGTTTCTCGGAACAGGGGGCGGACTACGAGCAGTACTTC	CASSFSEQGADYEQYF
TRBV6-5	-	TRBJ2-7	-	TGTGCCAGCAGTTTCATAGCGACCCCCCGAGGGGAGCAGTACTTC	CASSFIATPRGEQYF
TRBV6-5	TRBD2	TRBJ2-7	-	TGTGCCAGCAGCCTGGGGACTAGCGGGAGCTACGAGCAGTACTTC	CASSLGTSGSYEQYF
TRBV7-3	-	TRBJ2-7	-	TGTGCCAGCAGCTTAACACGGGACTACGAGCAGTACTTC	CASSLTRDYEQYF
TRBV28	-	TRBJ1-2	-	TGTGCCATTCTTTCCCCGGACATGAACTATGGCTACACCTTC	CAILSPDMNYGYTF
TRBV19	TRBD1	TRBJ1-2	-	TGTGCCAGTAGTATAGTTTCCGGGACAGGCTATGGTTACACCTTC	CASSIVSGTGYGYTF
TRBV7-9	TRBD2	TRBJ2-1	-	TGTGCCAGCAGCCGCGATATGTTGAGCGGGAGATTATACAATGAGCAGTTCTTC	CASSRDMLSGRLYNEQFF
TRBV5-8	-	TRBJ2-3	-	TGTGCCAGCAGCTTGATCGCGGGACCGAGATCTAGCACAGATACGCAGTATTTT	CASSLIAGPRSSTDTQYF
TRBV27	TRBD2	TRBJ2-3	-	TGTGCCAGCAACCTCGGGGGAGCGGGAGGTTTTGTCACAGATACGCAGTATTTT	CASNLGGAGGFVTDTQYF
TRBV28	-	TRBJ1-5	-	TGTGCCAGCAGTTCCGGACAGTACAATCAGCCCCAGCATTTT	CASSSGQYNQPQHF
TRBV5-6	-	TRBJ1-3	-	TGTGCCAGCAGCTTGGGTGGCAGCGAAGGTTACACCATATATTTT	CASSLGGSEGYTIYF
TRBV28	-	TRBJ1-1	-	TGTGCCAGCGATAAGACGGGGGGGGCGGGAGCTTTCTTT	CASDKTGGAGAFF
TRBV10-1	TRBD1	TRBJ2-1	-	TGCGCCAGCAGCACAGGGGGCGGCTCCTACAATGAGCAGTTCTTC	CASSTGGGSYNEQFF
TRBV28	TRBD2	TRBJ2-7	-	TGTGCCAGCAGTTTACCAAGACTAGCGAGGCAGTACTTC	CASSLPRLARQYF